A single sample gave rise to the 31 T cell receptor beta chains below, sequenced in a study of blood T cell repertoires in COVID-19. Sequencing was performed with immunoSEQ multiplex PCR; in TCRdb, only in-frame clones are kept and a portion is missing. The table records fewer than 200,000 clones, 86% of them present only once. The sample consisted of peripheral blood. These receptors came from a man in his fifties with active or convalescent COVID-19.

This chain uses TRBV10-3 with TRBJ2-1, with 8 bases fitting TRBD1. V was clipped by 4 bases and J by 8 bases; unmatched bases: 1. The germline CDR1 and CDR2 sequences are ENHRY and SYGVKD. The CDR3 covers 12 residues. The CDR3 DNA reads as TGTGCCATCAGTGCAGGGGGCCATGAGCAGTTCTTC. It specifies CAISAGGHEQFF.

The chain carries TRBV12-3 or TRBV12-4 and TRBJ1-1; perhaps TRBD1 as D (5 bases). The CDR3 consists of 12 residues. Trimming shortened V by 4 bases and J by 7 bases, and 10 bases separated the two germline ends. In nucleotides, the CDR3 is TGTGCCAGCAGTTCTCAGGGCTTTGAAGCTTTCTTT. Its protein is CASSSQGFEAFF.

The V call is TRBV3-1 (or the pseudogene TRBV3-2), the J call TRBJ1-1; maybe TRBD1 (5 bases). The germline CDR1 and CDR2 sequences are LGHDT and YNNKEL (reference sequence). Trimming left V 7 bases short and J 0 bases short, with 12 bases between. The CDR3 covers 14 residues. CDR3 protein: CASNKGLMNTEAFF. The CDR3 DNA reads TGTGCCAGCAACAAGGGACTCATGAACACTGAAGCTTTCTTT.

This chain joins TRBV28 and TRBJ2-7, with 9 bases matching TRBD2. CDR1 is MDHEN, CDR2 SYDVKM, per germline. CDR3 size: 15 residues. V gave up 7 bases and J gave up 4 bases; unmatched junction bases: 11. CDR3 sequence (DNA): TGTGCCAGCAACCCCCCGGGACTAGCAAGGTACGAGCAGTACTTC. It yields the protein CASNPPGLARYEQYF.

This clone has a single count. The J gene is TRBJ1-2, the V gene TRBV12-3 or TRBV12-4, with D unclear. The CDR3 contains 13 residues. Trimming removed 5 bases from V and 5 bases from J, with 12 bases in between. The CDR3 nucleotides read TGTGCCAGCAGTACTAGGTCACCTTATGGCTACACCTTC. Encoded protein: CASSTRSPYGYTF.

This CDR3 reads CASSGRGSEEKLFF. The CDR3 bases are TGTGCCAGCAGCGGCAGGGGGAGTGAAGAAAAACTGTTTTTT. This chain connects TRBV13 to TRBJ1-4, with 7 bases fitting TRBD1. Germline V lookup: CDR1 PRHDT, CDR2 FYEKMQ (reference sequence). V was clipped by 5 bases and J by 8 bases; unmatched bases: 8. The CDR3 sequence is 14 residues long.

V gene TRBV7-9 combines with J gene TRBJ2-1; TRBD2 matches at 8 bases. CDR3 size: 16 residues. CDR1 and CDR2 (germline): SEHNR, FQNEAQ (reference sequence). After removal of 5 bases from V and 8 bases from J, the junction contained 14 bases not matched to a gene. CDR3 nucleotide sequence: TGTGCCAGCAGCCCGATCGGGGGGGGAAGGGGCTATGAGCAGTTCTTC. Translating it yields CASSPIGGGRGYEQFF.

The rearrangement joins TRBV5-1 to TRBJ1-1; no reliable D call. Trimming shortened V by 0 bases and J by 5 bases, and 23 bases separated the two germline ends. Germline V gene sequence: CDR1 SGHRS, CDR2 YFSETQ. The length of the CDR3 is 18 residues. The CDR3 coding sequence is TGCGCCAGCAGCTTGGATCTCCCTATGTCGGTATATCGGACTGAAGCTTTCTTT. It specifies CASSLDLPMSVYRTEAFF.

The chain carries TRBV7-6 and TRBJ1-1, with D maybe TRBD1 (6 bases). This CDR3 contains 15 residues. V lost 1 base to trimming and J lost 4 bases, with 13 bases between them. Germline V CDR1 and CDR2: SGHVS, FNYEAQ. DNA of the CDR3: TGTGCCAGCAGCTTAGGGGGGGGCGCTGGCACTGAAGCTTTCTTT. This sequence encodes CASSLGGGAGTEAFF.

The chain combines TRBV6-5 with TRBJ2-7; possibly TRBD2 for D (6 bases). Trimming shortened V by 4 bases and J by 3 bases, and 16 bases separated the two germline ends. CDR1 MNHEY and CDR2 SVGAGI come from the germline V gene. The CDR3 is 15 residues long. CDR3 sequence: CASSSPTSSYYEQYF. CDR3 bases: TGTGCCAGCAGTTCACCGACTAGTAGTTACTACGAGCAGTACTTC.

V is TRBV28 and J is TRBJ2-7; 9 bases are a match to TRBD1. Looked up from germline, CDR1 is MDHEN and CDR2 is SYDVKM. The V and J ends lost 4 bases and 3 bases, in that order; junction bases with no gene match: 10. The CDR3 spans 16 residues. CDR3 nucleotide sequence: TGTGCCAGCAGTTGGCGACCTGGGACAGGGTTCTACGAGCAGTACTTC. Encoded protein: CASSWRPGTGFYEQYF.

This rearrangement joins TRBV5-4 to TRBJ2-2, with 11 bases identical to TRBD1. V lost 3 bases to trimming and J lost 4 bases; unmatched junction nucleotides: 2. This CDR3 contains 15 residues. Germline CDR1 is SGHNT and CDR2 is YYREEE (reference sequence). The CDR3 sequence: CASSWGTGGTGELFF. The CDR3 coding sequence is TGTGCCAGCAGCTGGGGGACAGGGGGCACCGGGGAGCTGTTTTTT.

The chain joins TRBV5-5 to TRBJ1-2; no reliable D call. Germline CDR1 and CDR2: SGHKS and YYEKEE (reference sequence). The CDR3 runs to 15 residues. The V and J ends lost 3 bases and 9 bases respectively, with 21 bases between them. The CDR3 here is CASSSGEAPALSYTF. In DNA, the CDR3 is TGTGCCAGCAGCTCCGGGGAGGCGCCTGCTTTGAGCTACACCTTC. Variable domain in full (rest from reference TRBV5-5 and TRBJ1-2): DAGVTQSPTHLIKTRGQQVTLRCSPISGHKSVSWYQQVLGQGPQFIFQYYEKEERGRGNFPDRFSARQFPNYSSELNVNALLLGDSALYLCASSSGEAPALSYTFGSGTRLTVV.

The table lists this clone with a few counts. The chain couples TRBV2 to TRBJ2-1; 8 bases match TRBD1. V shed 5 bases, J shed 8 bases, and the junction held 8 bases outside the gene matches. Germline values: CDR1 SNHLY, CDR2 FYNNEI. There are 14 residues in the CDR3. The DNA of the CDR3 is TGTGCCAGCAGTCGACGTCTACAGGGGGATGAGCAGTTCTTC. Protein product: CASSRRLQGDEQFF. Combining the CDR3 with reference TRBV2 and TRBJ2-1 gives the whole variable domain EPEVTQTPSHQVTQMGQEVILRCVPISNHLYFYWYRQILGQKVEFLVSFYNNEISEKSEIFDDQFSVERPDGSNFTLKIRSTKLEDSAMYFCASSRRLQGDEQFFGPGTRLTVL.

The chain is built from TRBV5-1 and TRBJ1-1; no firm D call. This CDR3 is 13 amino acids long. Trimming removed 2 bases from V and 5 bases from J, with 10 bases in between. Germline lookup yields CDR1 SGHRS and CDR2 YFSETQ. CDR3 in amino acids: CASSFGGATEAFF. CDR3 nucleotides: TGCGCCAGCAGCTTCGGCGGTGCGACTGAAGCTTTCTTT.

The gene calls are TRBV19 and TRBJ2-5; D is possibly TRBD2 (5 bases). V was trimmed by 7 bases and J by 5 bases, leaving 17 bases between them. This CDR3 contains 14 residues. Per germline, CDR1 LNHDA and CDR2 SQIVND (reference sequence). This CDR3 reads CASTSTGLGETQYF. The CDR3 bases are TGTGCCAGTACCTCGACGGGGTTAGGGGAGACCCAGTACTTC.

The V call is TRBV7-2, the J call TRBJ2-7, with D uncertain. There are 13 residues in the CDR3. Trimming took 4 bases from V and 6 from J, leaving 13 bases between them. The V gene's germline CDR1 is SGHTA and CDR2 FQGNSA. DNA for the CDR3: TGTGCCAGCAGCTCTGCTGTTAGCCTCGAGCAGTACTTC. It specifies CASSSAVSLEQYF.

The chain uses TRBV28 and TRBJ1-3; TRBD1 agrees at 8 bases. The CDR3 is made up of 20 amino acids. CDR1 is MDHEN and CDR2 is SYDVKM in the germline V gene. V lost 3 bases and J lost 2; bases outside the gene matches: 18. The CDR3 bases are TGTGCCAGCAGTTTTGCGCCGGGACAGGACCCTTACGCTACTGGAAACACCATATATTTT. It codes for CASSFAPGQDPYATGNTIYF.

This chain links TRBV28 with TRBJ2-7, with a tentative D call TRBD2 (5 bases). Per the germline V gene, CDR1 is MDHEN and CDR2 is SYDVKM. V gave up 2 bases and J gave up 5 bases, with 10 bases separating them. The CDR3 is made up of 13 amino acids. CDR3 in amino acids: CASSLLARNEQYF. CDR3 bases: TGTGCCAGCAGTTTACTAGCACGTAACGAGCAGTACTTC.

This clone appeared a single time. This sequence joins TRBV14 and TRBJ2-5; D is unresolved. Trimming removed 3 bases from V and 4 bases from J, with 12 bases in between. The CDR3 sequence is 14 residues long. The germline V gene encodes CDR1 SGHDN and CDR2 FVKESK. In nucleotides, the CDR3 is TGTGCCAGCAGCCAGACGCGGATGGGAGAGACCCAGTACTTC. Encoded protein: CASSQTRMGETQYF.

V and J are TRBV7-2 and TRBJ1-6; tentative D call: TRBD1 (5 bases). CDR1 and CDR2 (germline): SGHTA, FQGNSA. The CDR3 is 15 amino acids. V was cut by 5 bases and J by 8 bases, with 16 bases left in between. CDR3 loop: CASSRREGRDSPLHF. CDR3 coding DNA: TGTGCCAGCAGCCGTCGGGAGGGGCGAGATTCACCCCTCCACTTT.

J is TRBJ2-5 and V is TRBV7-6; perhaps TRBD2 as D (5 bases). Per the germline V gene, CDR1 is SGHVS and CDR2 is FNYEAQ. Deletions cut 6 bases from V and 3 bases from J, with 11 bases between. The CDR3 is 13 amino acids. CDR3 protein: CASRPMEEETQYF. In nucleotides, the CDR3 is TGTGCCAGCAGGCCCATGGAGGAAGAGACCCAGTACTTC.

The chain is built from TRBV11-3 and TRBJ1-1, with D perhaps matching TRBD1 (5 bases). Trimming removed 3 bases from V and 2 bases from J, with 7 bases in between. The CDR3 is 13 residues long. CDR1 is SGHNT and CDR2 is YENEEA in the germline V gene. CDR3 residues: CASSLGLNTEAFF. The CDR3 DNA reads as TGTGCCAGCAGCTTGGGGCTAAACACTGAAGCTTTCTTT.

The chain couples TRBV14 to TRBJ2-1, with D maybe TRBD1 (5 bases). Trimming stripped 4 bases from V and 0 bases from J, with 10 bases between. Germline assignment: CDR1 SGHDN and CDR2 FVKESK. CDR3 length: 15 amino acids. CDR3 region: CASSRTRGSYNEQFF. The CDR3 DNA sequence: TGTGCCAGCAGCCGGACAAGGGGCTCCTACAATGAGCAGTTCTTC.

In its sample, this clone was seen a few times. The chain has TRBV2 and TRBJ1-6, with TRBD1 as a possible D gene (5 bases). Trimming shortened V by 6 bases and J by 7 bases, and 13 bases separated the two germline ends. The CDR3 length is 14 residues. In germline, CDR1 is SNHLY, CDR2 FYNNEI. CDR3 residues: CASRGGSVNSPLHF. The CDR3 coding sequence is TGTGCCAGCAGGGGGGGTTCGGTCAATTCACCCCTCCACTTT.

The chain is built from TRBV19 and TRBJ1-1; 8 bases agree with TRBD1. J gave up 0 bases and V 3 bases, and 9 bases lay outside the gene matches. This CDR3 has 17 amino acids. Germline loops: CDR1 LNHDA, CDR2 SQIVND (reference sequence). In DNA form, the CDR3 reads TGTGCCAGTAGTATGTCCCGGACAGGGAAGTTGAACACTGAAGCTTTCTTT. This encodes CASSMSRTGKLNTEAFF.

The CDR3 sequence: CASSGELAGGSYEQYF. Written as DNA, the CDR3 is TGTGCCAGCAGTGGGGAACTAGCGGGGGGCTCCTACGAGCAGTACTTC. The chain has TRBV6-1 and TRBJ2-7; 12 positions agree with TRBD2. Germline lookup yields CDR1 MNHNS and CDR2 SASEGT. V shed 4 bases and J 0 bases; nucleotides not matched to a gene: 4. This CDR3 region has 16 residues.

The chain carries TRBV5-1 and TRBJ2-5; perhaps TRBD2 as D (5 bases). CDR1 and CDR2 from the germline V gene are SGHRS and YFSETQ. V was clipped by 0 bases and J by 2 bases, with 11 bases between them. The CDR3 length is 15 residues. The CDR3 sequence is CASSLVGEPQETQYF. Written as DNA, the CDR3 is TGCGCCAGCAGCTTGGTCGGGGAACCTCAAGAGACCCAGTACTTC.

The gene calls are TRBV7-9 and TRBJ1-3, with TRBD1 identical over 7 bases. Germline CDR1 is SEHNR and CDR2 is FQNEAQ (reference sequence). The CDR3 runs 15 residues. The trim removed 4 bases at V and 3 bases at J, leaving 6 bases unmatched. The CDR3 sequence is CASSSDTGVGNTIYF. CDR3 nucleotides: TGTGCCAGCAGCTCGGATACAGGGGTTGGAAACACCATATATTTT.

The genes are TRBV7-2 and TRBJ1-5, with D perhaps TRBD1 (5 bases). There are 17 residues in the CDR3. The germline V gene encodes CDR1 SGHTA and CDR2 FQGNSA. Trimming stripped 5 bases from V and 1 base from J, with 18 bases between. Written as DNA, the CDR3 is TGTGCCAGCAGCGCCCGGACAACGGCGATAAGCAATCAGCCCCAGCATTTT. Protein sequence: CASSARTTAISNQPQHF.

This clone turned up a few times. The V call is TRBV27, the J call TRBJ2-3; D is unclear. The CDR3 consists of 14 residues. The V end was cut by 5 bases, the J end by 2 bases, with 11 bases between. Germline V gene sequence: CDR1 MNHEY, CDR2 SMNVEV (reference sequence). The CDR3 DNA sequence: TGTGCCAGCAGTCCCCGGGTCTACACAGATACGCAGTATTTT. It codes for CASSPRVYTDTQYF.